Listed here are 17 T cell receptor beta chains from one sample, sequenced in a study of pediatric ulcerative colitis. Some clones are missing from TCRdb's copy, which holds only in-frame ones; the method was immunoSEQ multiplex PCR. The sample consists of about 60,000 clones, approximately 87% of them appearing once. Sequencing used blood. The receptors were gathered from a boy aged 10-17 years who was a control in a study of pediatric ulcerative colitis.

The rearrangement links TRBV9 to TRBJ2-7, with 7 nucleotides matching TRBD2. V trimming: 0 bases; J trimming: 7 bases; junction bases outside the gene matches: 13. The germline gives CDR1 SGDLS, CDR2 YYNGEE. The CDR3 is made up of 16 amino acids. The CDR3 DNA reads as TGTGCCAGCAGCGTAGATATTGCTAGCGGACTAGGGGAGCAGTACTTC. It translates to CASSVDIASGLGEQYF.

V and J are TRBV7-2 and TRBJ1-6; no reliable D call. Germline V gene lookup returns CDR1 SGHTA and CDR2 FQGNSA. The CDR3 runs 12 residues. Trimming cost V 5 bases and J 5 bases, with 4 bases left between them. The CDR3 bases are TGTGCCAGCAGCCTAAATAATTCACCCCTCCACTTT. It yields the protein CASSLNNSPLHF.

The chain links TRBV10-3 to TRBJ2-1; 9 nucleotides line up with TRBD2. The CDR3 extends over 14 amino acids. J gave up 7 bases and V 6 bases, and 7 bases lay outside the gene matches. The germline gives CDR1 ENHRY, CDR2 SYGVKD. CDR3 loop: CAIRGGGAGNEQFF. For the CDR3, the DNA is TGTGCCATCAGAGGCGGGGGGGCCGGGAATGAGCAGTTCTTC.

This chain links TRBV9 with TRBJ1-1; no clear D gene. The V and J ends lost 0 bases and 3 bases respectively, with 3 bases between them. Germline CDR1 is SGDLS and CDR2 is YYNGEE. This CDR3 is 12 amino acids long. The CDR3 protein is CASSVVHTEAFF. In DNA form, the CDR3 reads TGTGCCAGCAGCGTAGTTCACACTGAAGCTTTCTTT.

In its sample, this clone was seen a few times. This chain connects TRBV19 to TRBJ1-5, with D tentatively TRBD1 (5 bases). Trimming stripped 4 bases from V and 6 bases from J, with 10 bases between. The germline gives CDR1 LNHDA, CDR2 SQIVND (reference sequence). This CDR3 has 13 residues. The CDR3 protein is CASSTGGVQPQHF. As DNA, the CDR3 is TGTGCCAGTAGTACGGGGGGAGTTCAGCCCCAGCATTTT. Using reference TRBV19 and TRBJ1-5 for the parts outside the CDR3, the full variable domain is DGGITQSPKYLFRKEGQNVTLSCEQNLNHDAMYWYRQDPGQGLRLIYYSQIVNDFQKGDIAEGYSVSREKKESFPLTVTSAQKNPTAFYLCASSTGGVQPQHFGDGTRLSIL.

CDR3 region: CASLDREAYGYTF. As DNA, the CDR3 is TGTGCCAGCTTGGACAGGGAAGCGTATGGCTACACCTTC. The chain joins TRBV6-5 to TRBJ1-2; 8 nucleotides align to TRBD1. The CDR3 contains 13 residues. CDR1 MNHEY and CDR2 SVGAGI come from the germline V gene. V lost 8 bases, J lost 5 bases, and 7 bases stayed unmatched.

The J gene is TRBJ1-1, the V gene TRBV5-1; D is unresolved. Per germline, CDR1 SGHRS and CDR2 YFSETQ. The CDR3 consists of 14 residues. Trimming took 0 bases from V and 0 from J, leaving 6 bases between them. The CDR3 DNA reads TGCGCCAGCAGCTTGGGGCAGATGAACACTGAAGCTTTCTTT. Its translation: CASSLGQMNTEAFF.

The J gene is TRBJ2-7, the V gene TRBV7-9; 7 bases fit TRBD1. Germline V gene lookup returns CDR1 SEHNR and CDR2 FQNEAQ (reference sequence). J lost 7 bases, V lost 5 bases, and 8 bases had no gene match. The CDR3 is 13 residues long. The CDR3: CASSLDRPEEQYF. The DNA for the CDR3 is TGTGCCAGCAGCCTGGACAGGCCCGAGGAGCAGTACTTC.

This clone has a single count. This sequence joins TRBV5-1 and TRBJ1-1; D unresolved. V lost 2 bases and J 0 bases, leaving 8 bases between the germline ends. The CDR3 loop spans 14 amino acids. Per germline, CDR1 SGHRS and CDR2 YFSETQ. DNA for the CDR3: TGCGCCAGCAGCTTAGTCAGCATGAACACTGAAGCTTTCTTT. Protein sequence: CASSLVSMNTEAFF.

V and J are TRBV7-6 and TRBJ2-1, with 10 positions matching TRBD2. The germline gives CDR1 SGHVS, CDR2 FNYEAQ. The CDR3 extends over 14 amino acids. V was clipped by 1 base and J by 6 bases; unmatched bases: 0. The CDR3: CASSLGTSGNEQFF. The DNA for the CDR3 is TGTGCCAGCAGCTTAGGGACTAGCGGCAATGAGCAGTTCTTC.

The rearrangement joins TRBV28 to TRBJ1-2; D possibly corresponds to TRBD1 (5 bases). Germline V gene data show CDR1 as MDHEN and CDR2 as SYDVKM. The CDR3 loop spans 11 amino acids. With 8 bases removed from V and 6 bases from J, the gap between germline ends came to 10 bases. The CDR3 sequence is CASGSGHGYTF. The CDR3 nucleotides read TGTGCCAGCGGGTCAGGGCATGGCTACACCTTC.

This rearrangement joins TRBV27 to TRBJ2-1, with 7 bases lining up with TRBD2. Germline values: CDR1 MNHEY, CDR2 SMNVEV (reference sequence). With 6 bases clipped from V and 2 bases from J, the junction kept 4 bases outside the gene matches. The length of the CDR3 is 14 residues. The CDR3 coding sequence is TGTGCCAGCAGCTCGGGAGGCCCCTACAATGAGCAGTTCTTC. It is translated as CASSSGGPYNEQFF.

The CDR3 sequence is CASSAGGERMNEQFF. The CDR3 DNA is TGTGCCAGCAGCGCAGGGGGCGAGAGGATGAATGAGCAGTTCTTC. This chain links TRBV6-5 with TRBJ2-1, with 8 bases aligning to TRBD1. The trim removed 6 bases at V and 7 bases at J, leaving 11 bases unmatched. This CDR3 is built from 15 residues. Germline CDR1 is MNHEY and CDR2 is SVGAGI.

This chain uses TRBV5-1 with TRBJ1-2; D may be TRBD1 (5 bases). The CDR3 length is 15 residues. Trimming left V 1 base short and J 7 bases short, with 17 bases between. Germline loops: CDR1 SGHRS, CDR2 YFSETQ. CDR3 amino acids: CASSLYPDSLVGYTF. In DNA form, the CDR3 reads TGCGCCAGCAGCTTGTATCCCGACAGCCTTGTTGGCTACACCTTC.

This sequence joins TRBV19 and TRBJ1-2; 9 bases are shared with TRBD1. In germline, CDR1 is LNHDA, CDR2 SQIVND (reference sequence). The CDR3 is 15 residues long. Trimming at V came to 7 bases and at J to 2 bases, leaving 8 bases not matched to a gene. The CDR3 DNA reads as TGTGCCAGTATCGCCCCGGGACAGGGAAACTATGGCTACACCTTC. This gives the protein CASIAPGQGNYGYTF.

This clone was seen only once. The chain joins TRBV10-3 to TRBJ2-2, with D perhaps matching TRBD1 (6 bases). Germline-derived CDR1 and CDR2 are ENHRY and SYGVKD. This CDR3 is 15 amino acids long. With 7 bases removed from V and 4 bases from J, the gap between germline ends came to 16 bases. CDR3 residues: CAIKVGQGITGELFF. The DNA for the CDR3 is TGTGCCATCAAGGTCGGGCAGGGGATCACCGGGGAGCTGTTTTTT.

The J gene is TRBJ2-3, the V gene TRBV15; TRBD2 is a possible D gene (6 bases). Trimming shortened V by 10 bases and J by 2 bases, and 13 bases separated the two germline ends. The CDR3 contains 13 residues. Germline loops: CDR1 LNHNV, CDR2 YYDKDF (reference sequence). The CDR3 bases are TGTGCCAGCGGGACGTCATTCACAGATACGCAGTATTTT. Amino acids: CASGTSFTDTQYF.